What follows are 2 T cell receptor beta chains derived from one specimen sequenced in a study of OX40 agonist ivuxolimab in advanced cancers. Method: immunoSEQ multiplex PCR; TCRdb's copy keeps in-frame clones and lacks some. The repertoire consists of about 80,000 clones, with roughly 91% occurring once and the leading ten covering less than 0.35%. The specimen comprised CD4+ or CD8+ T cells sorted from blood, sampled in a trial of the OX40 agonist ivuxolimab. These receptors were taken from an adult with an advanced solid tumor such as melanoma, head and neck, liver or kidney cancer.

The chain joins TRBV30 to TRBJ1-3; D is undetermined. The CDR3 spans 15 residues. V gave up 0 bases and J gave up 0 bases, with 9 bases separating them. Germline CDR1 is GTSNPN and CDR2 is SVGIG (reference sequence). The CDR3 DNA reads as TGTGCCTGGAGTGTACGACCTTACTCTGGAAACACCATATATTTT. Its translation is CAWSVRPYSGNTIYF.

The V call is TRBV2, the J call TRBJ2-7, with D possibly being TRBD2 (7 bases). Germline loops: CDR1 SNHLY, CDR2 FYNNEI. The CDR3 consists of 13 residues. Trimming stripped 9 bases from V and 4 bases from J, with 16 bases between. As DNA, the CDR3 is TGTGCCAGGAGGAGGGGGGGGCTATACGAGCAGTACTTC. Translation: CARRRGGLYEQYF.